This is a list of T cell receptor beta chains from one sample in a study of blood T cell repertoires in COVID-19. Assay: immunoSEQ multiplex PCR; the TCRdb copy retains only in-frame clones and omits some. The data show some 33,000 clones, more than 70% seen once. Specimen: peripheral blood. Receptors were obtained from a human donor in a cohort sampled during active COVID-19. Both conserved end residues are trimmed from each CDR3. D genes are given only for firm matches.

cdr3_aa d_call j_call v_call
AGREVEGLEQY NA TRBJ2-7 TRBV2
ASSALDRSVDEQY TRBD1 TRBJ2-7 TRBV9
ASRPGQASGYT TRBD1 TRBJ1-2 TRBV6-5
ASAELVGGGDNYGYT NA TRBJ1-2 TRBV12-5
ASSFQGISTNEKLF NA TRBJ1-4 TRBV6-5
ASSQDQGLAGLTDTQY TRBD2 TRBJ2-3 TRBV3-1/TRBV3-2
ASSELGAGTEAF NA TRBJ1-1 TRBV18
ASSYSGGGEKLF NA TRBJ1-4 TRBV6-2/TRBV6-3
ASSQSGTGFGYT TRBD1 TRBJ1-2 TRBV4-1
ASSYLRGFMNTEAF NA TRBJ1-1 TRBV7-8
ASSPSPGGTNTEAF TRBD1 TRBJ1-1 TRBV7-9
ASSEAPGRQYEQY NA TRBJ2-7 TRBV2
ASSKGRAWTVEQY NA TRBJ2-7 TRBV21-1
ASSPGTEQY NA TRBJ2-7 TRBV6-6
ASSQETLRSYEQY NA TRBJ2-7 TRBV4-1
ASRDNPYEQY NA TRBJ2-7 TRBV5-1
ASSIATTDTQY NA TRBJ2-3 TRBV19
AWKPGLAGEPNSLAKNIQY TRBD2 TRBJ2-4 TRBV30
SVPGVTDTQY NA TRBJ2-3 TRBV29-1
ASSISLYGTGELF NA TRBJ2-2 TRBV19
ASSLGQGITEAF NA TRBJ1-1 TRBV5-1
ASSLNRDEQY NA TRBJ2-7 TRBV7-6
ASISGAGGLYNQPQH NA TRBJ1-5 TRBV19
ASSSDREEQF TRBD1 TRBJ2-1 TRBV11-1
ASTPRDTKNTGELF NA TRBJ2-2 TRBV5-6
SVVKGTDPMGGYT TRBD1 TRBJ1-2 TRBV29-1
ASTVQGASIYGYT TRBD1 TRBJ1-2 TRBV6-5
ASSLFSSYEQY NA TRBJ2-7 TRBV28
ASSHSTGGYEQY TRBD1 TRBJ2-7 TRBV4-1
ASSLRDRVGANVLT TRBD1 TRBJ2-6 TRBV27
ASTAGGREVNTEAF NA TRBJ1-1 TRBV28
AISERGGNEQF NA TRBJ2-1 TRBV10-3